This T cell receptor beta chain was captured in a study of T cell responses to AZD1222 COVID-19 vaccine. This table comes from immunoSEQ multiplex PCR, and its TCRdb copy is limited to in-frame clones, with some not included. Of around 110,000 clones listed, approximately 85% were seen once; the top ten hold 3.5% to 5%. The TCR originated in an adult in good health. Sequences were derived from peripheral blood, sampled on day 0 of MenACWY control vaccination.

CDR3 residues: CSALGGARKFYEQYF. The CDR3 nucleotides read TGCAGCGCCCTGGGAGGAGCGCGTAAGTTCTACGAGCAGTACTTC. The chain couples TRBV29-1 to TRBJ2-7; weak D call: TRBD2 (6 bases). Trimming removed 7 bases from V and 3 bases from J, with 22 bases in between. The CDR3 runs 15 residues. Germline CDR1 reads SQVTM; CDR2 reads ANQGSEA.